A selection of T cell receptor beta chains follows, all from one sample in a study of OX40 agonist ivuxolimab in advanced cancers. Only in-frame clones appear in the TCRdb table, and some are missing; sequencing was by immunoSEQ multiplex PCR. The sample has 98,000 or so clones; 80% to 90% are singletons. Sequencing used CD4+ or CD8+ T cells sorted from blood, obtained in a trial of the OX40 agonist ivuxolimab. The receptors originated from an adult with an advanced solid tumor such as melanoma, head and neck, liver or kidney cancer. CDR3s include the opening cysteine and the closing phenylalanine or tryptophan. A D gene is named only where the DNA matches it firmly. For some rows the clone size is stated as once, few or many, or as a class when expanded; others skip it.

j_call d_call clone_size v_call cdr3_nt cdr3_aa
TRBJ1-5 - - TRBV7-3 TGTGCCAGCAGCACTGGCCCAAGCAATCAGCCCCAGCATTTT CASSTGPSNQPQHF
TRBJ2-4 TRBD1 - TRBV27 TGTGCCAGCAGTTTTCATTCCAGGGGGAGCATTCAGTACTTC CASSFHSRGSIQYF
TRBJ1-1 - - TRBV7-2 TGTGCCAGCAGCCCGTCAGGAGGGTTGGGGACTGAAGCTTTCTTT CASSPSGGLGTEAFF
TRBJ2-6 TRBD1 - TRBV9 TGTGCCAGCAGCCCCCGGACAGGGGCCGATAAGGGGGCCAACGTCCTGACTTTC CASSPRTGADKGANVLTF
TRBJ2-2 - - TRBV19 TGTGCCAGTAGCCATCGGGGGCCAGGGATTAGTTCGAACACCGGGGAGCTGTTTTTT CASSHRGPGISSNTGELFF
TRBJ1-1 TRBD1 - TRBV5-1 TGCGCCAGCAGCTTGGCACGATACAGGGGCTTGGATGGCACTGAAGCTTTCTTT CASSLARYRGLDGTEAFF
TRBJ2-2 - - TRBV6-5 TGTGCCAGCAGTTACTCGAACACCGGGGAGCTGTTTTTT CASSYSNTGELFF
TRBJ2-5 TRBD1 once TRBV7-3 TGTGCCAGCAGCCTTGGGACAGGAGAGACCCAGTACTTC CASSLGTGETQYF
TRBJ2-1 - few TRBV9 TGTGCCAGCAGCGTAAGCTTTGAGACCTACAATGAGCAGTTCTTC CASSVSFETYNEQFF
TRBJ1-6 TRBD1 - TRBV27 TGTGCCAGCAGCGACAGGGCGGCCTATAATTCACCCCTCCACTTT CASSDRAAYNSPLHF
TRBJ2-2 - few TRBV7-9 TGTGCCAGCAGCTTCCTCGGGGAGCTGTTTTTT CASSFLGELFF
TRBJ2-5 TRBD1 - TRBV2 TGTGCCAGCAGCGTTGACAGGGGGCATGAGACCCAGTACTTC CASSVDRGHETQYF
TRBJ1-1 - - TRBV9 TGTGCCAGCAGCGTAGTCGTCGGGGCGAACACTGAAGCTTTCTTT CASSVVVGANTEAFF
TRBJ2-3 - - TRBV27 TGTGCCAGCAGTTTGATTAGGTCAGATACGCAGTATTTT CASSLIRSDTQYF
TRBJ1-3 - - TRBV7-2 TGTGCCAGCAGCCTACGGGTAGGAAACACCATATATTTT CASSLRVGNTIYF
TRBJ1-2 TRBD1 - TRBV7-2 TGTGCCAGCAGCTTAGTGGCGACAGGGGGATTTAACTATGGCTACACCTTC CASSLVATGGFNYGYTF
TRBJ2-1 TRBD2 - TRBV4-2 TGTGCCAGCAGCCAGGCGACTAGCGGGAGGGCCCACAATGAGCAGTTCTTC CASSQATSGRAHNEQFF
TRBJ1-1 - - TRBV1 TGCACCAGCAGCCATGGGGGGAACACTGAAGCTTTCTTT CTSSHGGNTEAFF
TRBJ1-5 - few TRBV10-3 TGTGCCATCAGTGAAGAGGGGGAGCCCAATCAGCCCCAGCATTTT CAISEEGEPNQPQHF
TRBJ1-4 - - TRBV6-6 TGTGCCAGCAGTTACCCCTACAGGGCCCCTAATGAAAAACTGTTTTTT CASSYPYRAPNEKLFF
TRBJ2-1 TRBD1 - TRBV9 TGTGCCAGCACCGGACAGGGGAAAGGCTCCTACAATGAGCAGTTCTTC CASTGQGKGSYNEQFF
TRBJ1-1 - - TRBV30 TGTGCCTGGAGTGTACTGGGAGGGGTGGGGGAGTCGAGGACTGAAGCTTTCTTT CAWSVLGGVGESRTEAFF
TRBJ2-5 - - TRBV4-3 TGCGCCAGCAGCCAAGATTTTGTGGGGACCCAGTACTTC CASSQDFVGTQYF
TRBJ1-3 - - TRBV30 TGTGCCTGGAGTGTGATGTCTGGAAACACCATATATTTT CAWSVMSGNTIYF
TRBJ2-7 TRBD2 - TRBV7-2 TGTGCCAGCAGTCGGACTAGCGGGAGCTACGAGCAGTACTTC CASSRTSGSYEQYF
TRBJ2-3 TRBD1 - TRBV5-8 TGTGCCAGCAGCCGACGGACAGGGGGTTTCACAGATACGCAGTATTTT CASSRRTGGFTDTQYF
TRBJ2-2 - - TRBV11-3 TGTGCCAGCAGCTCGGGCCCGGGTAACACCGGGGAGCTGTTTTTT CASSSGPGNTGELFF
TRBJ2-3 TRBD2 once TRBV9 TGTGCCAGCAGCGCTAGCGGGGGGGCCACAGATACGCAGTATTTT CASSASGGATDTQYF
TRBJ2-4 - - TRBV18 TGTGCCAGCTCACCACCGATCAAAAACATTCAGTACTTC CASSPPIKNIQYF
TRBJ1-1 - - TRBV5-1 TGCGCCAGCAGCTTGGCCGGGGAGGCAAACACTGAAGCTTTCTTT CASSLAGEANTEAFF
TRBJ1-2 TRBD1 - TRBV5-1 TGCGCCAGCAGCTTAGGCGGGACAGGGAGGTATGGCTACACCTTC CASSLGGTGRYGYTF
TRBJ2-7 TRBD1 - TRBV10-3 TGTGCCTCCCATTCCGGGACAGTCTACGAGCAGTACTTC CASHSGTVYEQYF
TRBJ2-1 - - TRBV27 TGTGCCAGCAGCCAGATTAAATACGGAAGCTCCTACAATGAGCAGTTCTTC CASSQIKYGSSYNEQFF
TRBJ2-5 TRBD2 - TRBV9 TGTGCCAGCAGCGCTTTTCCCCGTAGCGGGGGGGCCCGGGAGACCCAGTACTTC CASSAFPRSGGARETQYF
TRBJ1-1 - - TRBV30 TGTGCCTGGACGGTTGGGGCTAACACTGAAGCTTTCTTT CAWTVGANTEAFF
TRBJ1-2 - - TRBV15 TGTGCCACCAGCAGAGGACAGGGCTACACCTTC CATSRGQGYTF
TRBJ2-2 TRBD1 - TRBV11-1 TGTGCCAGCAGCTTAGAGACAGGGAGATTCCTCGGGGAGCTGTTTTTT CASSLETGRFLGELFF
TRBJ2-7 - - TRBV7-3 TGTGCCAGCAGCCTAAACGCAGGGGCCTCCTACGAGCAGTACTTC CASSLNAGASYEQYF
TRBJ1-1 - - TRBV2 TGTGCCACCTTTTTCAGCCCGGACACTGAAGCTTTCTTT CATFFSPDTEAFF
TRBJ2-1 TRBD2 few TRBV27 TGTGCCAGCAGTACCCTAGCGGGAGCTGAAAGAGATGAGCAGTTCTTC CASSTLAGAERDEQFF
TRBJ1-1 TRBD1 few TRBV5-4 TGTGCCAGCAGCATGAACCGGGACAGGGGTTTGAACACTGAAGCTTTCTTT CASSMNRDRGLNTEAFF
TRBJ2-7 - - TRBV28 TGTGCCAGCAGCCAAGGGACTGGAGAGCAGTACTTC CASSQGTGEQYF